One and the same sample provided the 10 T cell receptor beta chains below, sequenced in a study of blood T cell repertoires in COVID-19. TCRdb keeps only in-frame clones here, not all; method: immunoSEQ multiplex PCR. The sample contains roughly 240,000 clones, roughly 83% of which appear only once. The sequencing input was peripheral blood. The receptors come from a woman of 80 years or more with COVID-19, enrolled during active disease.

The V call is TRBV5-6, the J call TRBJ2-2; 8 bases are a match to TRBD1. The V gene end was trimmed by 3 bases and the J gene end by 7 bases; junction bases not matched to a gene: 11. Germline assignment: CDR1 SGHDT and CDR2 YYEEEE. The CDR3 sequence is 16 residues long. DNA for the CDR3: TGTGCCAGCAGCTCGTACGACAGGGGTCCTGTCGGGGAGCTGTTTTTT. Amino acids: CASSSYDRGPVGELFF.

The CDR3 spells CASSFGTRLFNEQFF. Here the CDR3 DNA reads TGTGCCAGCAGCTTTGGGACTAGACTCTTCAATGAGCAGTTCTTC. The V call is TRBV5-6, the J call TRBJ2-1; 8 bases agree with TRBD2. CDR1 and CDR2 from the germline V gene are SGHDT and YYEEEE. The trim removed 2 bases at V and 6 bases at J, leaving 7 bases unmatched. The CDR3 loop spans 15 amino acids.

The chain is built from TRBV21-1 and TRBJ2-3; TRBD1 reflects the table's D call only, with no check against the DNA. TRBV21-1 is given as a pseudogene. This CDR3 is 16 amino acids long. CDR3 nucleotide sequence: TGTGCCAGCAGCAAAACAGGGACGCTTAGCACAGATACGCAGTATTTT. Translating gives CASSKTGTLSTDTQYF.

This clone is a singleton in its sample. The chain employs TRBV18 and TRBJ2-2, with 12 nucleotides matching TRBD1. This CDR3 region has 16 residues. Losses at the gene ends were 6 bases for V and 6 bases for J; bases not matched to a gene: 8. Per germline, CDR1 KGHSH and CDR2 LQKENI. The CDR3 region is CASSAGQGAVAGELFF. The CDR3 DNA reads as TGTGCCAGCTCCGCGGGACAGGGGGCAGTGGCCGGGGAGCTGTTTTTT.

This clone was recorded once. In DNA form, the CDR3 reads TGTGCCAGCAGTGACATTGCGGGAAGGGTGGACATTCAGTACTTC. Amino acid sequence: CASSDIAGRVDIQYF. The V and J genes are TRBV6-1 and TRBJ2-4, with D possibly being TRBD2 (6 bases). V was clipped by 3 bases and J by 8 bases, with 17 bases between them. There are 15 residues in the CDR3. CDR1 and CDR2 (germline): MNHNS, SASEGT.

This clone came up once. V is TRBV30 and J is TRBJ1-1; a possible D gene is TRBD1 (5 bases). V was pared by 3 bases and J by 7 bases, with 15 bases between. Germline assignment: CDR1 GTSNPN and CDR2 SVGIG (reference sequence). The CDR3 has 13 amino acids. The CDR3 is CAWRGRVFGEAFF. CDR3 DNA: TGTGCCTGGAGAGGCAGGGTGTTTGGTGAAGCTTTCTTT.

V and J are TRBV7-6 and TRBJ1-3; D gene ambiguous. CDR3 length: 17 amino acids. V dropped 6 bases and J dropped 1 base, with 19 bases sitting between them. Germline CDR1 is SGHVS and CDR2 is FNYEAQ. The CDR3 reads CASSPRAGGSSGNTIYF. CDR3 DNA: TGTGCCAGCAGTCCAAGAGCAGGAGGGTCGTCTGGAAACACCATATATTTT.

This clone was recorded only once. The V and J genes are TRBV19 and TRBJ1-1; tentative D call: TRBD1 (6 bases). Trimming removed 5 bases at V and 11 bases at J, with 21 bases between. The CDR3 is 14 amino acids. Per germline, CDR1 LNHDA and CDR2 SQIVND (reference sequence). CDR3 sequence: CASSLTGLALWAFF. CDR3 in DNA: TGTGCCAGTAGTCTCACAGGGTTAGCCCTTTGGGCTTTCTTT.

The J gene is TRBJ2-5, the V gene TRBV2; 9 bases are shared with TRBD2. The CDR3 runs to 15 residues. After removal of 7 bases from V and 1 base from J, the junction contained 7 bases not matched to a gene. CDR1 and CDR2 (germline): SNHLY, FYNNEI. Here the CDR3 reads CASIASGLAQETQYF. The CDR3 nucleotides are TGTGCCAGCATCGCCTCGGGACTAGCCCAAGAGACCCAGTACTTC.

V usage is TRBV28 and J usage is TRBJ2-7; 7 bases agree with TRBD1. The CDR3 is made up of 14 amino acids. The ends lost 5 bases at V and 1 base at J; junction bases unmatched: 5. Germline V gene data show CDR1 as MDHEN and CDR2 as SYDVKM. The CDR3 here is CASSPGGQSYEQYF. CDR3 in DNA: TGTGCCAGCAGTCCAGGGGGACAGTCCTACGAGCAGTACTTC.